These 10 T cell receptor beta chains share one sample of origin, sequenced in a study of cytomegalovirus exposure and HLA in healthy donors. The PCR had 60 Vbeta and 13 Jbeta primers. Method: immunoSEQ multiplex PCR; TCRdb's copy keeps in-frame clones and lacks some. The sample lists about 140,000 clones; 65% to 70% were seen once. The source material was PBMCs. These receptors came from a man younger than 40 in good health and CMV-seropositive.

As concerns this clone: The sample holds other DNA sequences that translate to the same CDR3. This sequence joins TRBV5-1 and TRBJ2-3; TRBD2 matches at 7 bases. V was pared by 0 bases and J by 3 bases, with 1 base of the junction left unmatched. The CDR3 length is 14 residues. Germline lookup yields CDR1 SGHRS and CDR2 YFSETQ. CDR3 in amino acids: CASSLGGGTDTQYF. Written as DNA, the CDR3 is TGCGCCAGCAGCTTGGGCGGGGGTACAGATACGCAGTATTTT.

The chain combines TRBV7-2 with TRBJ2-1; TRBD2 agrees at 9 bases. The CDR3 covers 15 residues. V dropped 4 bases and J dropped 4; count of bases not matched to a gene: 5. Germline V gene data show CDR1 as SGHTA and CDR2 as FQGNSA. In DNA, the CDR3 is TGTGCCAGCAGCTGGGCAGCGGGAGGTTACAATGAGCAGTTCTTC. It yields the protein CASSWAAGGYNEQFF. Full variable domain (missing parts from reference TRBV7-2 and TRBJ2-1): GAGVSQSPSNKVTEKGKDVELRCDPISGHTALYWYRQSLGQGLEFLIYFQGNSAPDKSGLPSDRFSAERTGGSVSTLTIQRTQQEDSAVYLCASSWAAGGYNEQFFGPGTRLTVL.

This chain connects TRBV5-1 to TRBJ2-7, with 7 bases identical to TRBD1. This CDR3 has 11 amino acids. The germline CDR1 and CDR2 sequences are SGHRS and YFSETQ. V lost 7 bases to trimming and J lost 3 bases; unmatched junction nucleotides: 1. The CDR3 nucleotides are TGCGCCAGCCGGGACAGCTACGAGCAGTACTTC. Residues: CASRDSYEQYF. The full variable domain, completed using reference TRBV5-1 and TRBJ2-7, is KAGVTQTPRYLIKTRGQQVTLSCSPISGHRSVSWYQQTPGQGLQFLFEYFSETQRNKGNFPGRFSGRQFSNSRSEMNVSTLELGDSALYLCASRDSYEQYFGPGTRLTVT.

The chain carries TRBV27 and TRBJ2-3; D possibly corresponds to TRBD1 (6 bases). The ends were cut back, 4 bases at V and 2 bases at J, with 13 bases in the middle. The CDR3 has 15 residues. Germline V gene sequence: CDR1 MNHEY, CDR2 SMNVEV (reference sequence). As DNA, the CDR3 is TGTGCCAGCAGTTCAGGACAGAAGATCACAGATACGCAGTATTTT. Protein product: CASSSGQKITDTQYF.

This clone has a single count. The rearrangement uses TRBV5-1 and TRBJ2-3, with 9 bases that match TRBD2. J gave up 0 bases and V 4 bases, and 6 bases lay outside the gene matches. This CDR3 is built from 16 residues. Germline V gene lookup returns CDR1 SGHRS and CDR2 YFSETQ. The CDR3 DNA reads TGCGCCAGCAGCGTCTCCCTAGCGGGGAGCACAGATACGCAGTATTTT. It codes for CASSVSLAGSTDTQYF.

This chain links TRBV6-1 with TRBJ2-1; TRBD2 might be the D (6 bases). The CDR3 consists of 12 residues. V lost 2 bases, J lost 10 bases, and 9 bases lay in between. From germline, CDR1 is MNHNS and CDR2 SASEGT. The CDR3 reads CASSENLAEQFF. The CDR3 coding sequence is TGTGCCAGCAGTGAAAATCTAGCGGAGCAGTTCTTC.

This chain joins TRBV6-5 and TRBJ2-1, with D maybe TRBD2 (6 bases). This CDR3 is 15 amino acids long. The V gene's germline CDR1 is MNHEY and CDR2 SVGAGI. With 0 bases removed from V and 3 bases from J, the gap between germline ends came to 9 bases. CDR3 nucleotides: TGTGCCAGCAGTTACTCGGGAGGCCGCTACAATGAGCAGTTCTTC. Translated: CASSYSGGRYNEQFF.

The chain joins TRBV11-3 to TRBJ2-1; TRBD1 is a possible D gene (5 bases). The V and J ends lost 5 bases and 9 bases respectively, with 8 bases between them. From germline, CDR1 is SGHNT and CDR2 YENEEA. The CDR3 totals 11 residues. This CDR3 is CASSIQVEQFF. The CDR3 DNA sequence: TGTGCCAGCAGCATACAGGTTGAGCAGTTCTTC.

In its sample, this clone was seen a few times. This chain connects TRBV19 to TRBJ1-5, with D perhaps matching TRBD1 (6 bases). This CDR3 is 15 amino acids long. Germline V gene sequence: CDR1 LNHDA, CDR2 SQIVND (reference sequence). V lost 7 bases to trimming and J lost 10 bases, with 23 bases between them. The CDR3 sequence: CASISYSGGPGPQHF. For the CDR3, the DNA is TGTGCCAGTATTTCGTATAGCGGGGGCCCCGGACCCCAGCATTTT.

V is TRBV27 and J is TRBJ2-3, with 9 nucleotides matching TRBD1. The CDR3 consists of 14 residues. The junction had 5 bases not matched to a gene; V was cut back by 4 bases and J by 6 bases. CDR1 and CDR2 (germline): MNHEY, SMNVEV (reference sequence). CDR3 amino acids: CASSYGQGRDTQYF. CDR3 nucleotides: TGTGCCAGCAGTTACGGACAGGGGAGGGATACGCAGTATTTT.